The rows below give T cell receptor beta chains drawn from one sample of a study of T cell responses to AZD1222 COVID-19 vaccine. Sequencing used immunoSEQ multiplex PCR; TCRdb keeps in-frame clones, though not all of them. The table shows about 110,000 clones, with approximately 89% occurring only once. This specimen consisted of peripheral blood, obtained on day 0 of MenACWY control vaccination. The source is an adult in good health. The CDR3 runs from the conserved cysteine through the conserved F or W. The order of the fields is clone size, V gene, D gene, J gene, CDR3 protein, CDR3 DNA. The D gene is left open where the match is weak. Expanded clones are given a class, and other clones once, few, many or no size at all.

-	TRBV6-2/TRBV6-3	-	TRBJ1-1	CASSLAAAQTEAFF	TGTGCCAGCAGCCTGGCGGCAGCCCAGACTGAAGCTTTCTTT
-	TRBV18	-	TRBJ2-7	CASSLETTFPLNSYEQYF	TGTGCCAGCTCCTTAGAAACGACTTTTCCCCTAAACTCCTACGAGCAGTACTTC
-	TRBV19	-	TRBJ1-1	CASSASLNTEAFF	TGTGCCAGTAGCGCTTCTTTGAACACTGAAGCTTTCTTT
-	TRBV7-8	-	TRBJ2-7	CASSLPPRGNEQYF	TGTGCCAGCAGCTTGCCCCCCAGGGGAAACGAGCAGTACTTC
few	TRBV5-1	-	TRBJ2-7	CASSLMQGRLYYEQYF	TGCGCCAGCAGCTTGATGCAGGGTCGACTGTACTACGAGCAGTACTTC
-	TRBV5-6	-	TRBJ2-5	CASSSLTAGETQYF	TGTGCCAGCAGCTCGCTGACGGCGGGGGAGACCCAGTACTTC
-	TRBV27	TRBD1	TRBJ2-1	CASLPLTGGSYNEQFF	TGTGCCAGCCTACCCCTCACAGGGGGCTCCTACAATGAGCAGTTCTTC
-	TRBV9	TRBD1	TRBJ1-2	CASSDRGGFDGYTF	TGTGCCAGCAGCGACAGGGGGGGTTTCGACGGCTACACCTTC
-	TRBV10-1	TRBD1	TRBJ2-3	CASNLPNFWEPGQGPTDTQYF	TGCGCCAGCAACCTCCCGAATTTTTGGGAACCGGGACAGGGACCCACAGATACGCAGTATTTT
-	TRBV27	-	TRBJ1-2	CASSFFGNYGYTF	TGTGCCAGCAGTTTTTTCGGGAACTATGGCTACACCTTC
-	TRBV4-1	TRBD1	TRBJ1-4	CASSQGAGGEGNEKLFF	TGCGCCAGCAGCCAAGGTGCAGGGGGCGAGGGTAATGAAAAACTGTTTTTT
-	TRBV6-5	-	TRBJ1-2	CASSGARLYGYTF	TGTGCCAGCAGCGGGGCCAGGCTCTATGGCTACACCTTC
-	TRBV7-3	-	TRBJ1-2	CASSPWQGYGYTF	TGTGCCAGCAGCCCCTGGCAGGGCTATGGCTACACCTTC
-	TRBV5-6	-	TRBJ1-1	CASSLVGPEAFF	TGTGCCAGCAGCTTAGTAGGACCTGAAGCTTTCTTT
-	TRBV7-9	-	TRBJ1-2	CASSQLEDGYTF	TGTGCCAGCAGCCAGCTGGAGGATGGCTACACCTTC
-	TRBV4-2	TRBD1	TRBJ2-1	CASSQGRDRGNEQFF	TGTGCCAGCAGCCAAGGCCGGGACAGAGGGAATGAGCAGTTCTTC
-	TRBV3-1/TRBV3-2	-	TRBJ2-3	CASSRQGGTQYF	TGTGCCAGCAGCCGTCAGGGAGGTACGCAGTATTTT
-	TRBV7-3	-	TRBJ2-2	CASSLGGLYTGELFF	TGTGCCAGCAGCTTAGGTGGTTTATACACCGGGGAGCTGTTTTTT
-	TRBV2	TRBD1	TRBJ2-7	CASSRAGGRDRVHEQYF	TGTGCCAGCAGCCGGGCCGGCGGGCGGGACAGGGTCCACGAGCAGTACTTC
-	TRBV5-1	-	TRBJ2-7	CASSPDRLRSYEQYF	TGCGCCAGCAGCCCGGACAGACTACGATCCTACGAGCAGTACTTC
-	TRBV7-8	TRBD2	TRBJ2-5	CASSRQRTSGTQETQYF	TGTGCCAGCAGCCGACAGAGGACTAGCGGGACCCAAGAGACCCAGTACTTC
-	TRBV9	-	TRBJ2-4	CASSVGGSAKNIQYF	TGTGCCAGCAGCGTGGGGGGCTCAGCCAAAAACATTCAGTACTTC
few	TRBV19	TRBD2	TRBJ2-2	CASSRRGRNTGELFF	TGTGCCAGTAGTCGGCGCGGGAGGAACACCGGGGAGCTGTTTTTT
-	TRBV27	-	TRBJ1-1	CASYKLNTEAFF	TGTGCCAGCTATAAGTTGAACACTGAAGCTTTCTTT
-	TRBV9	-	TRBJ2-7	CASSVGQGSYYEQYF	TGTGCCAGCAGCGTAGGGCAGGGAAGCTACTACGAGCAGTACTTC
-	TRBV4-1	TRBD2	TRBJ2-7	CASSRLAGGNRDPYEQYF	TGCGCCAGCAGCCGTCTAGCGGGGGGCAATAGGGACCCATACGAGCAGTACTTC
-	TRBV20-1	-	TRBJ2-7	CSARRGYEQYF	TGCAGTGCTAGGAGGGGCTACGAGCAGTACTTC